This record covers a single T cell receptor (beta chain). Its antigen target is currently unknown. The record has no base qualities; no much larger clone is one base away. Whole blood was collected in K2EDTA tubes by collaborating institutions according to the institutions' own protocols. For TCRbeta analysis, collaborators shipped samples in one of three forms: frozen whole blood, isolated PBMCs, or DNA extracted from either of those sample types. The sample comes from a study of blood T cell repertoires in COVID-19 (dated by TCRdb to about 2020). Background on the whole study: The collaborator samples originated in the United States, Italy and Spain and spanned the acute and convalescent phases of COVID-19. The material from the prospective study consisted of cDNA or gDNA derived from T cells, B-cell-depleted T cells, or PBMCs. Subjects who had been exposed to COVID-19, were actively infected with it, or had recovered from it provided the deeply sampled blood TCRbeta repertoires that made up the dataset. A freely available public database, intended as a resource for researchers studying the immune response to SARS-CoV-2, is where the repertoires were released. Samples were obtained from the ongoing ImmuneRACE study (first 160 participants) and from 1,254 subjects provided by 6 global collaborators. Nearly every sample came with metadata listing a de-identified subject ID, COVID-19 status, age in years and sex. Where HLA class I and class II types were available, the types were taken from metadata supplied by the sample provider, not from assay-based typing. What the study reported, not specific to this receptor: The amount of clinical and demographic metadata varied by source and participant and was provided uncurated.

The immunoSEQ Assay, a bias-controlled multiplex PCR, was used to amplify TCRbeta CDR3 regions from genomic DNA. As for the original processing: Within the assay, amplification of reference gene primers was used to estimate how many nucleated cells each sample contained. To quantify the absolute abundance of each unique TCRbeta CDR3 rearrangement, sequence reads were collapsed and filtered. For each sample, productive Simpson clonality was calculated as the square root of Simpson's diversity index over productive rearrangements. In TCRdb, the immuneACCESS table is reduced to in-frame sequences with V and J assigned. These tables do not hold every clone; where another copy was compared, an unresolved V gene accounts for under half, and the others remain unexplained. Clonal size and the V and J genes are those of that table, whereas D and trimming came from the DNA. Here the sample has around 40,000 clones; roughly 90% occur a single time. Roughly 21% of the sample is held by the ten biggest clonotypes.

CDR1 and CDR2 are drawn from the germline V gene: SGHVS, FQNEAQ. Cut back by 5 bases and 4 bases, the V and J ends lie 14 bases apart. The CDR3, cysteine through phenylalanine, is 14 amino acids long. Only the CDR3 portion is preserved as DNA: 42 bases, with reading frame beginning at the first base. The sequencing sample was made of peripheral blood. Recombination connected TRBV7-8 to TRBJ1-1; possibly the D gene is TRBD1, per 6 matching bases. The receptor comes from a man between 45 and 60 years old with active COVID-19. The CDR3 region: CASSPRVGGTEAFF. The sequence in DNA is TGTGCCAGCAGCCCCCGGGTAGGGGGCACTGAAGCTTTCTTT.